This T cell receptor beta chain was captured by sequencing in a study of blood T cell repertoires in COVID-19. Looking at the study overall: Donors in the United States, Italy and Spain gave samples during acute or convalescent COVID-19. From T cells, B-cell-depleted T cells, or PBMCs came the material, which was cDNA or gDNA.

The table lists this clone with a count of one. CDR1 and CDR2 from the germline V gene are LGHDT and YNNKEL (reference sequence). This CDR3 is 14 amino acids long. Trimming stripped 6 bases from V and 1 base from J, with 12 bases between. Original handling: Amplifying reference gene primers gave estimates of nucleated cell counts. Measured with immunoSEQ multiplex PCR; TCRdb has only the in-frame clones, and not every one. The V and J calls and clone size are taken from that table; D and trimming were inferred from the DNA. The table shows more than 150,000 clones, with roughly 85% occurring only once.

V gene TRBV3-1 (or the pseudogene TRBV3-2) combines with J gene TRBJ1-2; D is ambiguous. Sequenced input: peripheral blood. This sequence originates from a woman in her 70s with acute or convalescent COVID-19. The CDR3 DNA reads TGTGCCAGCAGTTTGGGTGACATTAACTATGGCTACACCTTC. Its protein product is CASSLGDINYGYTF.